Listed below are T cell receptor beta chains from one sample, sequenced in a study of blood T cell repertoires in COVID-19. Assay: immunoSEQ multiplex PCR; the TCRdb copy retains only in-frame clones and omits some. The sample holds 200,000 to 250,000 clones; about 91% are singletons and the top ten take approximately 1.3%. Sequencing input: peripheral blood. These receptors were taken from a man older than 75 with acute or convalescent COVID-19. The conserved cysteine and the conserved F or W are not part of the CDR3 here. Fields, in order: J gene, CDR3 length, clone size, V gene, CDR3 protein. For some rows the clone size is stated as once, few or many, or as a class when expanded; others skip it.

TRBJ2-7	14	-	TRBV28	ASSLGPLASSYEQY
TRBJ2-7	13	-	TRBV7-8	ASSFSGVGDYEQY
TRBJ1-2	11	once	TRBV28	ASSLVGGRGYT
TRBJ1-1	9	-	TRBV18	ASSTQTEAF
TRBJ2-5	11	-	TRBV18	ASSPQNRETQY
TRBJ2-1	14	-	TRBV11-2	ASSVETSGSWDEQF
TRBJ2-1	10	-	TRBV6-5	ASGQGEDEQF
TRBJ1-6	13	-	TRBV2	ASSAQGFYNSPLH
TRBJ2-1	13	-	TRBV3-1/TRBV3-2	ASRLSGGAKNEQF
TRBJ2-1	13	-	TRBV5-5	ASSLALAGYNEQF
TRBJ1-5	12	-	TRBV2	ASRADRGGEPQH
TRBJ2-2	13	-	TRBV9	ASSVESIAGGELF
TRBJ1-1	9	-	TRBV6-6	ASRGQGRAF
TRBJ1-1	13	-	TRBV5-6	ASSPGGGLNTEAF
TRBJ2-1	13	-	TRBV28	ASTVAGVTWGLQF
TRBJ1-4	14	-	TRBV3-1/TRBV3-2	ASSRRQGATNEKLF
TRBJ1-6	13	-	TRBV5-6	ASSPNRGYNSPLH
TRBJ1-6	13	-	TRBV9	ASSVGEVRRSPLH
TRBJ2-7	11	few	TRBV6-2/TRBV6-3	ASSYSNPYEQY
TRBJ2-7	13	-	TRBV9	ASSVASGVAYEQY
TRBJ2-7	16	-	TRBV25-1	ASSDYRPGLGFVYEQY
TRBJ1-2	12	-	TRBV2	ASSEDRGNYGYT
TRBJ2-7	13	-	TRBV6-5	ASSLFGGGPYEQY
TRBJ2-7	11	-	TRBV28	ASSYLRAYEQY
TRBJ2-2	14	-	TRBV7-2	ASSWTSGGATGELF
TRBJ1-2	12	-	TRBV18	ASSRGQENYGYT
TRBJ1-2	14	-	TRBV2	ASSEDRGPTNYGYT
TRBJ1-6	12	few	TRBV10-3	AISPDRDNSPLH
TRBJ1-5	13	-	TRBV19	ASRTTGISNQPQH
TRBJ2-1	11	-	TRBV6-5	ASSYPPVGEQF
TRBJ1-2	11	-	TRBV7-2	ASVPRANYGYT
TRBJ2-7	14	-	TRBV14	ASSQGLAGAGYEQY
TRBJ1-2	10	-	TRBV10-3	AVETEFYGYT
TRBJ2-7	13	-	TRBV18	ASSPGTGAPYEQY
TRBJ2-2	14	-	TRBV5-1	ASSRDGQRNTGELF
TRBJ2-3	17	-	TRBV20-1	SASRASGGASSSTDTQY
TRBJ1-5	13	-	TRBV27	ASSFRTGSNQPQH
TRBJ2-7	12	-	TRBV19	ASRGAGSSYEQY
TRBJ2-7	13	once	TRBV11-2	ASSQAARASYEQY
TRBJ1-5	13	few	TRBV19	ASSTQGGRSQPQH
TRBJ2-7	11	-	TRBV5-1	ASSFQGNYEQY
TRBJ1-2	12	-	TRBV6-4	ASSDSAGRGGYT
TRBJ2-1	6	-	TRBV27	GGTGQF
TRBJ1-1	12	-	TRBV25-1	ASSGDRGITEAF
TRBJ1-1	12	few	TRBV5-1	ASSLLQGNTEAF
TRBJ1-4	11	-	TRBV7-9	ASSFDMREKLF
TRBJ1-2	12	-	TRBV9	ASSSRQGNYGYT
TRBJ2-7	12	-	TRBV3-1/TRBV3-2	ASSQGSTDSEQY
TRBJ2-5	13	-	TRBV19	ASSIGTGGGETQY
TRBJ1-4	14	-	TRBV19	ASSSVGGAANEKLF
TRBJ2-3	14	few	TRBV11-2	ASSLVGLAGFDTQY
TRBJ2-3	13	-	TRBV3-1/TRBV3-2	ASSQARGGPDTQY
TRBJ2-3	12	-	TRBV6-6	ASSGGISTDTQY
TRBJ1-2	11	-	TRBV27	ASSPAPDYGYT
TRBJ2-7	14	-	TRBV7-2	ASSLAGTGVGYEQY
TRBJ1-2	10	-	TRBV12-3/TRBV12-4	ASSSVGGGYT
TRBJ1-4	13	-	TRBV10-3	AISPGQATNEKLF
TRBJ2-5	12	-	TRBV6-5	ASSYSGRGETQY
TRBJ2-1	14	-	TRBV7-8	ASRLTSGRTYNEQF
TRBJ1-1	14	once	TRBV2	ASIRDRGIGDTEAF